Following are 19 T cell receptor beta chains from one sample sequenced in a study of Ad26.COV2.S vaccination and SARS-CoV-2 variants. Method: immunoSEQ multiplex PCR; TCRdb's copy keeps in-frame clones and lacks some. This table has roughly 420,000 clones, 80% to 90% appearing once. Treatment noted: 15 to 20 received Ad26.COV2.S at low or high dose, single or two shots; 5 received placebo; per-sample allocation not given. Repertoires come from day 63 after the first vaccine or placebo injection. The sample consisted of peripheral blood, taken in a trial of Ad26.COV2.S vaccine versus placebo. Receptor source: a person aged 18-60 years who received the Ad26.COV2.S COVID-19 vaccine or a placebo.

The chain is built from TRBV5-8 and TRBJ2-4, with D possibly being TRBD1 or TRBD2 (5 bases each). Germline-derived CDR1 and CDR2 are SGHTS and YDEGEE. Between the trimmed V and J ends, which lost 0 bases and 8 bases, there was a span of 15 bases. The CDR3 has 15 residues. As DNA, the CDR3 is TGTGCCAGCAGCTTGGTCGGGGCAGGCTACCACATTCAGTACTTC. Translated: CASSLVGAGYHIQYF. Complete variable domain (other parts from reference TRBV5-8 and TRBJ2-4): EAGVTQSPTHLIKTRGQQATLRCSPISGHTSVYWYQQALGLGLQFLLWYDEGEERNRGNFPPRFSGRQFPNYSSELNVNALELEDSALYLCASSLVGAGYHIQYFGAGTRLSVL.

The rearrangement links TRBV7-2 to TRBJ2-2, with D possibly being TRBD2 (6 bases). V gave up 5 bases and J gave up 2 bases, with 9 bases separating them. CDR3 length: 14 residues. Germline loops: CDR1 SGHTA, CDR2 FQGNSA. The CDR3 nucleotides read TGTGCCAGCAGCCGGGGGTCTAACACCGGGGAGCTGTTTTTT. Protein product: CASSRGSNTGELFF.

This rearrangement joins TRBV2 to TRBJ1-2, with 11 bases fitting TRBD1. J was trimmed by 3 bases and V by 6 bases; bases with no gene match: 12. Germline CDR1 SNHLY, CDR2 FYNNEI. The CDR3 is made up of 17 amino acids. This CDR3 reads CASSTSARDRGDYGYTF. DNA of the CDR3: TGTGCCAGCAGCACCTCAGCCCGGGACAGGGGGGACTATGGCTACACCTTC.

V and J are TRBV11-3 and TRBJ2-5, with D possibly being TRBD1 (6 bases). In germline, CDR1 is SGHNT, CDR2 YENEEA. The CDR3 has 14 amino acids. V was shortened by 5 bases and J by 3 bases, with 13 bases between the two germline ends. The DNA of the CDR3 is TGTGCCAGCAGCACGGACAGTGCAGAAGAGACCCAGTACTTC. Translated: CASSTDSAEETQYF.

For this clone: This specimen includes other DNA sequences encoding the same CDR3. The chain is built from TRBV7-9 and TRBJ1-5; no definite D call. The CDR3 spans 12 residues. V gave up 3 bases and J gave up 2 bases, with 2 bases separating them. Per germline, CDR1 SEHNR and CDR2 FQNEAQ (reference sequence). DNA for the CDR3: TGTGCCAGCAGCTTGGGCAATCAGCCCCAGCATTTT. Its translation: CASSLGNQPQHF.

In its sample, this clone was seen once. The V and J genes are TRBV28 and TRBJ2-3, with a weak D call TRBD1 (7 bases). The V end lost 5 bases, the J end lost 5 bases, and 17 bases lay between the germline ends. Germline lookup yields CDR1 MDHEN and CDR2 SYDVKM. The CDR3 has 15 residues. CDR3 sequence (DNA): TGTGCCAGCAGTATCCATCTCCAGGGGGGAGATACGCAGTATTTT. This sequence encodes CASSIHLQGGDTQYF.

This clone was recorded a few times. V usage is TRBV2 and J usage is TRBJ2-1; a possible D gene is TRBD1 (6 bases). Germline lookup yields CDR1 SNHLY and CDR2 FYNNEI. Trimming left V 8 bases short and J 10 bases short, with 12 bases between. This CDR3 is built from 11 residues. CDR3 bases: TGTGCCAGCGGACAGTACGTGGAGCAGTTCTTC. It translates to CASGQYVEQFF.

This chain connects TRBV4-3 to TRBJ2-2; 7 nucleotides line up with TRBD1. Germline assignment: CDR1 LGHNA and CDR2 YSLEER. Trimming at V came to 8 bases and at J to 7 bases, leaving 13 bases not matched to a gene. This CDR3 region has 15 residues. Here the CDR3 reads CASGALGRGIGELFF. As DNA, the CDR3 is TGCGCCAGCGGAGCCCTTGGCAGGGGGATCGGGGAGCTGTTTTTT.

This chain connects TRBV5-1 to TRBJ1-1, with D unresolved. The CDR3 length is 14 residues. V was clipped by 1 base and J by 7 bases, with 14 bases between them. Germline V gives CDR1 SGHRS, CDR2 YFSETQ. CDR3 nucleotides: TGCGCCAGCAGCTTGATTTCGGACTTCAGTGAAGCTTTCTTT. Amino acid sequence: CASSLISDFSEAFF.

This chain uses TRBV9 with TRBJ2-2; D is uncertain. The CDR3 totals 14 residues. From germline, CDR1 is SGDLS and CDR2 YYNGEE. V lost 3 bases to trimming and J lost 4 bases, with 10 bases between them. CDR3 in amino acids: CASSDTGGTGELFF. The CDR3 DNA reads as TGTGCCAGCAGCGATACCGGCGGCACCGGGGAGCTGTTTTTT. The full variable domain, its missing parts supplied by reference TRBV9 and TRBJ2-2, is DSGVTQTPKHLITATGQRVTLRCSPRSGDLSVYWYQQSLDQGLQFLIQYYNGEERAKGNILERFSAQQFPDLHSELNLSSLELGDSALYFCASSDTGGTGELFFGEGSRLTVL.

The chain employs TRBV5-1 and TRBJ1-1; D might be TRBD1 (6 bases). V was shortened by 4 bases and J by 1 base, with 11 bases between the two germline ends. This CDR3 has 14 residues. Germline CDR1 SGHRS, CDR2 YFSETQ. The CDR3 nucleotides read TGCGCCAGCAGCGTACAGACAGGGAACACTGAAGCTTTCTTT. Translation: CASSVQTGNTEAFF.

The V and J genes are TRBV4-1 and TRBJ2-5; 12 nucleotides align to TRBD2. The CDR3 is made up of 16 amino acids. The ends lost 4 bases at V and 5 bases at J; junction bases unmatched: 8. Germline CDR1 reads MGHRA; CDR2 reads YSYEKL. The CDR3 reads CASSLRTSGAAETQYF. DNA of the CDR3: TGCGCCAGCAGCCTACGGACTAGCGGGGCGGCGGAGACCCAGTACTTC.

The rearrangement links TRBV3-1 (or the pseudogene TRBV3-2) to TRBJ2-1, with D perhaps matching TRBD2 (6 bases). CDR1 LGHDT and CDR2 YNNKEL come from the germline V gene (reference sequence). Trimming cost V 0 bases and J 8 bases, with 17 bases left between them. This CDR3 has 16 amino acids. The CDR3: CASSQDRELVTHEQFF. In DNA form, the CDR3 reads TGTGCCAGCAGCCAAGACCGGGAGTTAGTTACTCATGAGCAGTTCTTC.

The chain joins TRBV11-1 to TRBJ2-2; D is ambiguous. Trimming removed 2 bases at V and 1 base at J, with 8 bases between. Germline values: CDR1 SGHAT, CDR2 FQDESV (reference sequence). The CDR3 contains 15 residues. The CDR3 DNA reads TGTGCCAGCAGCTTAAGGCAGTTGAACACCGGGGAGCTGTTTTTT. This translates into CASSLRQLNTGELFF.

The CDR3 DNA reads as TGTGCCAGCAGATCCGAGTACACAGATACGCAGTATTTT. The encoded protein is CASRSEYTDTQYF. This chain links TRBV28 with TRBJ2-3; no clear D gene. The CDR3 spans 13 residues. The V gene's germline CDR1 is MDHEN and CDR2 SYDVKM. Trimming removed 6 bases from V and 2 bases from J, with 9 bases in between.

This chain links TRBV27 with TRBJ2-7; D is perhaps TRBD2 (5 bases). Germline CDR1 is MNHEY and CDR2 is SMNVEV (reference sequence). The CDR3 has 14 residues. V lost 4 bases, J lost 1 base, and 11 bases lay in between. The CDR3 DNA sequence: TGTGCCAGCAGTTACGGGGTGGGGTCCTACGAGCAGTACTTC. It translates to CASSYGVGSYEQYF.

This clone has a single count. The chain combines TRBV7-2 with TRBJ2-7; D might be TRBD1 (5 bases). V lost 5 bases and J lost 2, with 13 bases in between. The germline gives CDR1 SGHTA, CDR2 FQGNSA. The CDR3 length is 14 residues. As DNA, the CDR3 is TGTGCCAGCAGCATAACAGGTACCACCTACGAGCAGTACTTC. Amino acids: CASSITGTTYEQYF.

The chain is built from TRBV3-1 (or the pseudogene TRBV3-2) and TRBJ2-2, with TRBD1 identical over 7 bases. CDR1 and CDR2 (germline): LGHDT, YNNKEL (reference sequence). This CDR3 comprises 14 residues. The V and J ends lost 4 bases and 3 bases, in that order; junction bases with no gene match: 2. CDR3: CASSRQGDTGELFF. The CDR3 region has the DNA TGTGCCAGCAGCCGACAGGGAGACACCGGGGAGCTGTTTTTT.

V and J are TRBV28 and TRBJ1-4; D may be TRBD1 (5 bases). Germline loops: CDR1 MDHEN, CDR2 SYDVKM. V lost 11 bases, J lost 6 bases, and 16 bases lay in between. This CDR3 region has 13 residues. The CDR3 nucleotides are TGTGCCTCGGGGGTATTTCAGGATGAAAAACTGTTTTTT. Translation gives CASGVFQDEKLFF.